Sequencing of this TCR beta chain was carried out in a study of CD8+ T cells in alopecia areata. The authors extracted RNA and reverse transcribed it into cDNA as the sequencing template. The protocol was immunoSEQ multiplex PCR, while the TCRdb copy is restricted to in-frame clones and leaves out a portion. The sample records around 120,000 clones, around 60% being singletons. Indicated treatment: oral pan-JAK inhibitor, 5-10 mg twice daily. This clone has a handful of counts. The length of the CDR3 is 15 residues. Germline lookup yields CDR1 SGDLS and CDR2 YYNGEE. Trimming took off 3 bases at V and 0 bases at J, with 12 bases between the two ends.

This chain joins TRBV9 and TRBJ2-5; D is unresolved. This material consisted of CD4+ T cells sorted from blood, taken at week 4, from a patient treated with tofacitinib. This sequence originates from a human donor with alopecia areata. The CDR3 DNA sequence: TGTGCCAGCAGCGGAGGCACACTCAACCAAGAGACCCAGTACTTC. Translating gives CASSGGTLNQETQYF.